A selection of T cell receptor beta chains follows, all from one sample in a study of blood T cell repertoires in COVID-19. Assay: immunoSEQ multiplex PCR; the TCRdb copy retains only in-frame clones and omits some. The data hold about 180,000 clones, with about 80% observed a single time. Material for sequencing was peripheral blood. These receptors all come from a human donor in a cohort sampled during active COVID-19. Both conserved end residues are part of each CDR3. The D gene is left open where the match is weak. The size of a clone is reported for some rows only, either as once, few or many, or as a class for expanded clones.

J	V	D	size	CDR3	DNA
TRBJ2-7	TRBV7-7	.	.	CASSVGHQSSYEQYF	TGTGCTAGCAGCGTAGGACACCAGAGCTCCTACGAGCAGTACTTC
TRBJ1-2	TRBV4-2	TRBD1	few	CASSQRQGANYGYTF	TGTGCCAGCAGCCAACGACAGGGCGCGAACTATGGCTACACCTTC
TRBJ2-7	TRBV3-1/TRBV3-2	TRBD1	.	CASSQGAGGYEQYF	TGTGCCAGCAGCCAAGGGGCAGGGGGCTACGAGCAGTACTTC
TRBJ2-7	TRBV4-1	.	.	CASSQDKNEQYF	TGCGCCAGCAGCCAAGATAAAAACGAGCAGTACTTC
TRBJ1-1	TRBV19	.	.	CASSWGGADTEAFF	TGTGCCAGTAGTTGGGGGGGCGCGGACACTGAAGCTTTCTTT
TRBJ2-1	TRBV21-1	.	.	CASSSTGRVRAYYNEQFF	TGTGCCAGCAGTTCTACAGGGAGAGTGCGAGCGTACTACAATGAGCAGTTCTTC
TRBJ1-1	TRBV15	TRBD1	.	CATSREKGANTEAFF	TGTGCCACCAGCAGAGAAAAGGGGGCGAACACTGAAGCTTTCTTT
TRBJ2-3	TRBV7-3	TRBD1	once	CASSSPFGTGRGTDTQYF	TGTGCCAGCAGCTCCCCGTTTGGGACAGGGAGAGGCACAGATACGCAGTATTTT
TRBJ1-1	TRBV10-1	.	.	CASSATDYQEAFF	TGCGCCAGCAGTGCGACAGATTATCAAGAAGCTTTCTTT
TRBJ1-5	TRBV6-5	.	.	CASSFQQGNNQPQHF	TGTGCCAGCAGTTTCCAACAGGGCAACAATCAGCCCCAGCATTTT
TRBJ1-1	TRBV19	.	.	CASSKDSLRTNTEAFF	TGTGCCAGTAGTAAGGACTCACTCCGGACGAACACTGAAGCTTTCTTT
TRBJ1-2	TRBV5-1	.	.	CASSPVSQVPGDYGYTF	TGCGCCAGCAGCCCGGTCTCACAGGTCCCCGGCGACTATGGCTACACCTTC
TRBJ1-4	TRBV9	TRBD1	.	CASSPSGGTNEKLFF	TGTGCCAGCAGCCCCTCAGGGGGGACTAATGAAAAACTGTTTTTT
TRBJ1-1	TRBV4-3	.	.	CASSRQENTEAFF	TGCGCCAGCAGCCGACAGGAGAACACTGAAGCTTTCTTT
TRBJ1-2	TRBV3-1/TRBV3-2	TRBD1	.	CASSYQDREYGYTF	TGTGCCAGCAGCTATCAGGACAGGGAGTATGGCTACACCTTC
TRBJ1-1	TRBV3-1/TRBV3-2	.	.	CASSRRTTEAFF	TGTGCCAGCAGCCGCCGGACAACTGAAGCTTTCTTT
TRBJ1-1	TRBV10-1	.	few	CASPAGLTVNTEAFF	TGCGCCAGCCCGGCAGGGCTTACTGTGAACACTGAAGCTTTCTTT
TRBJ2-7	TRBV7-8	TRBD2	.	CASSSTSGGNYEQYF	TGTGCCAGCAGCTCCACTAGCGGGGGGAACTACGAGCAGTACTTC
TRBJ2-1	TRBV6-5	TRBD1	.	CASSYLGQAYNEQFF	TGTGCCAGCAGTTACCTGGGACAGGCCTACAATGAGCAGTTCTTC
TRBJ2-3	TRBV24-1	.	.	CATSEASAYTQYF	TGTGCCACCAGTGAGGCAAGTGCTTATACGCAGTATTTT
TRBJ2-7	TRBV4-3	.	.	CASSQDIGYEQYF	TGCGCCAGCAGCCAAGATATCGGCTACGAGCAGTACTTC
TRBJ2-7	TRBV19	TRBD1	.	CASSEGQVSYEQYF	TGTGCCAGTAGTGAAGGACAGGTGTCCTACGAGCAGTACTTC
TRBJ1-1	TRBV2	TRBD1	.	CASSEATGRDTEAFF	TGTGCCAGCAGTGAAGCGACAGGGAGAGACACTGAAGCTTTCTTT
TRBJ2-7	TRBV10-3	.	once	CAIRSTGRYEQYF	TGTGCCATCCGATCGACAGGAAGGTACGAGCAGTACTTC
TRBJ2-7	TRBV7-8	TRBD2	.	CASSSGLAGGPSSYEQYF	TGTGCCAGCAGCTCCGGACTAGCGGGGGGCCCCAGCTCCTACGAGCAGTACTTC
TRBJ1-3	TRBV7-2	TRBD1	.	CASSLTGQSSGNTIYF	TGTGCCAGCAGCTTAACGGGACAGTCCTCTGGAAACACCATATATTTT
TRBJ1-2	TRBV2	.	.	CASSEHRAYGYTF	TGTGCCAGCAGTGAACACAGGGCCTATGGCTACACCTTC
TRBJ1-1	TRBV19	TRBD1	.	CASSIRTGAVNTEAFF	TGTGCCAGTAGTATCAGGACAGGGGCGGTGAACACTGAAGCTTTCTTT
TRBJ1-2	TRBV5-5	.	.	CASRQDRNYGYTF	TGTGCCAGCAGACAGGACAGAAACTATGGCTACACCTTC
TRBJ2-5	TRBV3-1/TRBV3-2	.	.	CASSQVTETQYF	TGTGCCAGCAGCCAAGTAACTGAGACCCAGTACTTC
TRBJ2-3	TRBV7-3	TRBD2	.	CASSPPGPSGNTQYF	TGTGCCAGCAGCCCCCCCGGGCCTAGCGGAAATACGCAGTATTTT
TRBJ2-7	TRBV7-3	.	.	CASSHTRTAIYEQYF	TGTGCCAGCAGCCACACCCGGACTGCCATTTACGAGCAGTACTTC
TRBJ2-7	TRBV7-9	TRBD1	.	CASSLVGTDPYEQYF	TGTGCCAGCAGCTTAGTGGGGACAGACCCCTACGAGCAGTACTTC
TRBJ2-7	TRBV7-6	TRBD1	.	CASSFSDRSYEQYF	TGTGCCAGCAGCTTTTCGGACAGGAGCTACGAGCAGTACTTC
TRBJ2-5	TRBV11-2	TRBD2	.	CASSPSGENQETQYF	TGTGCCAGCAGCCCTAGCGGGGAGAACCAAGAGACCCAGTACTTC
TRBJ2-7	TRBV10-1	TRBD1	few	CASGTAYEQYF	TGCGCCAGCGGGACAGCCTACGAGCAGTACTTC
TRBJ2-7	TRBV18	TRBD1	.	CASSLNRDSEQYF	TGTGCCAGCTCGTTAAACCGGGACAGCGAGCAGTACTTC
TRBJ2-3	TRBV27	TRBD2	.	CASSLGLAVDTQYF	TGTGCCAGCAGTTTGGGTCTAGCGGTAGATACGCAGTATTTT
TRBJ1-5	TRBV2	.	.	CASKPGVTSNQPQHF	TGTGCCAGCAAGCCAGGGGTAACGAGCAATCAGCCCCAGCATTTT
TRBJ1-6	TRBV28	.	.	CASMQGMYSPLHF	TGTGCCAGCATGCAGGGGATGTATTCACCCCTCCACTTT
TRBJ2-3	TRBV24-1	TRBD1	.	CATSRTGSDTQYF	TGTGCCACCAGCCGGACAGGTTCAGATACGCAGTATTTT
TRBJ2-7	TRBV4-1	TRBD1	.	CASSHLQGTHSEQYF	TGCGCCAGCAGCCACCTACAGGGGACCCATAGTGAGCAGTACTTC
TRBJ1-5	TRBV4-1	TRBD1	.	CASSPSRGLGQPQHF	TGCGCCAGCAGCCCCTCCAGGGGGCTCGGTCAGCCCCAGCATTTT
TRBJ1-3	TRBV11-2	.	.	CASSLNTIYF	TGTGCCAGCAGCCTAAACACCATATATTTT
TRBJ1-2	TRBV5-1	TRBD1	.	CASSLDEGGTVYGYTF	TGCGCCAGCAGCTTGGACGAGGGCGGGACAGTCTATGGCTACACCTTC
TRBJ1-5	TRBV18	.	.	CASSPLSGQPNQPQHF	TGTGCCAGCTCACCATTATCAGGACAGCCTAATCAGCCCCAGCATTTT
TRBJ1-1	TRBV7-2	TRBD1	.	CASSVTGITEAFF	TGTGCCAGCAGCGTGACAGGGATCACTGAAGCTTTCTTT
TRBJ1-2	TRBV19	TRBD1	few	CASSINRGKIHYGYTF	TGTGCCAGTAGTATCAACAGGGGCAAGATTCACTATGGCTACACCTTC
TRBJ2-7	TRBV7-2	TRBD1	.	CASSTRQGSYEQYF	TGTGCCAGCAGCACCCGACAGGGGAGTTACGAGCAGTACTTC
TRBJ2-7	TRBV5-5	TRBD1	once	CASSPGTGAEQYF	TGTGCCAGCAGCCCAGGGACAGGGGCCGAGCAGTACTTC
TRBJ2-1	TRBV10-1	TRBD1	.	CASSTGQGQVSNEQFF	TGCGCCAGCAGTACTGGACAGGGACAGGTATCGAATGAGCAGTTCTTC
TRBJ1-1	TRBV6-2/TRBV6-3	TRBD1	.	CASSYQTGQGGWGTEAFF	TGTGCCAGCAGTTACCAAACCGGACAGGGGGGTTGGGGCACTGAAGCTTTCTTT
TRBJ2-7	TRBV7-8	.	few	CASSLEGGSSYEQYF	TGTGCCAGCAGCTTAGAAGGGGGTTCCTCCTACGAGCAGTACTTC
TRBJ2-7	TRBV7-8	TRBD1	.	CASSLEEGQGPYEQYF	TGTGCCAGCAGCTTAGAAGAGGGACAGGGGCCCTACGAGCAGTACTTC
TRBJ1-1	TRBV14	.	.	CASSQDKRGAFF	TGTGCCAGCAGCCAAGATAAAAGGGGAGCTTTCTTT
TRBJ1-6	TRBV6-2/TRBV6-3	TRBD1	few	CASSARQGASNSPLHF	TGTGCCAGCAGCGCAAGACAGGGGGCTTCGAATTCACCCCTCCACTTT
TRBJ1-2	TRBV10-2	TRBD1	.	CASSSGQGFRGYTF	TGCGCCAGCAGCTCGGGACAGGGGTTCAGGGGCTACACCTTC
TRBJ2-7	TRBV4-3	.	.	CASSQEGAGPFEQYF	TGCGCCAGCAGCCAAGAGGGGGCAGGACCCTTCGAGCAGTACTTC
TRBJ2-1	TRBV18	TRBD2	.	CASSPLTSGSYYNEQFF	TGTGCCAGCTCACCATTGACTAGCGGGAGTTACTACAATGAGCAGTTCTTC
TRBJ2-3	TRBV5-4	TRBD2	.	CASSFFREEGDTQYF	TGTGCCAGCAGCTTCTTCCGGGAGGAGGGGGATACGCAGTATTTT